This is a list of T cell receptor beta chains from one sample in a study of pediatric ulcerative colitis. Some clones are missing from TCRdb's copy, which holds only in-frame ones; the method was immunoSEQ multiplex PCR. Of 55,000 to 65,000 clones in the sample, about 80% were seen once. Sequencing used blood. The receptors come from a boy aged 5 to 17 with moderate ulcerative colitis. Each CDR3 is given without its conserved first and last residue.

14,TRBV11-2,ASSSRGGGGSYEQY
13,TRBV19,ASTNGNPSYNEQF
11,TRBV19,ASSMGDETEAF
13,TRBV7-6,ASSLVEGSSYEQY
17,TRBV14,ASSQDREREVPGANVLT
9,TRBV9,ASSVGVEQY
10,TRBV4-1,ASSESRDEQY
14,TRBV29-1,SVYPSAISQDTEAF
11,TRBV7-9,ASSSGTEYGYT
12,TRBV2,ASSVGGIYNEQF
13,TRBV29-1,SVELAGGRSYEQY
12,TRBV28,ASSRTELRDTQY
15,TRBV7-9,ASSPTAGHLLNTEAF
11,TRBV9,ASSADGNNEQF
13,TRBV2,ASRPTGPYGSPLH
14,TRBV28,ASSPPQGGGNQPQH
14,TRBV30,AWSYPGLASHDEQF
12,TRBV2,ASSVGATNEKLF
11,TRBV6-5,ASSDTAGNIQY
13,TRBV7-2,ASSLAGSVGYEQY
13,TRBV29-1,SVEIRGPSRTEAF
14,TRBV29-1,SVGTSGGLRTDTQY
10,TRBV19,ASSMDRGPSD
9,TRBV18,ASSPGNEQF
12,TRBV15,ATSGASRSYEQY
13,TRBV27,ASSLGAPTYNEQF
9,TRBV30,AWSLGETQY
16,TRBV7-2,ASTTGGTSGRLTLMQY